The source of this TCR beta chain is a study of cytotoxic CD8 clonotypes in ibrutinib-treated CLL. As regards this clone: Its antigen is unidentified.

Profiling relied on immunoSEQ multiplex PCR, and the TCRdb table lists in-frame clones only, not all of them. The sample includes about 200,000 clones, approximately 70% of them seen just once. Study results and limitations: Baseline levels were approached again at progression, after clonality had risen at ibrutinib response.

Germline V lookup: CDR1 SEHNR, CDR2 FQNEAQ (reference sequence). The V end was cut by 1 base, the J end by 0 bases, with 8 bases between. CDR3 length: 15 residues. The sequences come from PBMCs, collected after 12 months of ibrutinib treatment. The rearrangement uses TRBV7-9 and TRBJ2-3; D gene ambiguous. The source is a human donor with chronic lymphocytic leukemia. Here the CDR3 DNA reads TGTGCCAGCAGCTTAGTGAGGCCCAGCACAGATACGCAGTATTTT. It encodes CASSLVRPSTDTQYF.